The rows below give T cell receptor beta chains drawn from one sample of a study of T cell repertoires in cytomegalovirus infection. Their antigens remain unidentified. TCRdb recomputed calls from the reads with MiXCR, one row per CDR3 protein. Here the sample spans fewer than 1,000,000 distinct CDR3 sequences, roughly 30% being singletons. The source was cultured CD8+ T cells from PBMCs, collected from culture after CMV antigen stimulation. These receptors originate from a human donor in good health (CMV status not recorded). Some clones in this sample may be carry-over from other donors' samples. Each CDR3 is given with its conserved first and last residue. Fields, in order: clone size, J gene, D gene, V gene, CDR3 DNA, CDR3 protein. A D gene is named only where the DNA matches it firmly. A row's size may be missing; if present it is once, few, many or a size class.

. TRBJ2-1 . TRBV27 TGTGCCAGCATCCGCGGGTACGGGGGGCTAATGAATGAGCAGTTCTTC CASIRGYGGLMNEQFF
many TRBJ1-1 . TRBV10-3 TGTGCCATCAGTGAAACGGGACACTCGGGCACTGAAGCTTTCTTT CAISETGHSGTEAFF
few TRBJ2-7 . TRBV29-1 TGCAGCGTCGAACCCCCGGGGACCTACGAGCAGTACTTC CSVEPPGTYEQYF
few TRBJ2-5 TRBD2 TRBV6-5 TGTGCCAGCAAGTTCTCGGGGGGGCACGAGACCCAGTACTTC CASKFSGGHETQYF
many TRBJ2-1 . TRBV6-2/TRBV6-3 TGTGCCAGCAACCAATATTCAGGGGCTGAGCAGTTCTTC CASNQYSGAEQFF
few TRBJ2-3 . TRBV5-1 TGCGCCAGCAGCTTGCGAGGGGAAATTAGCACAGATACGCAGTATTTT CASSLRGEISTDTQYF
. TRBJ1-1 TRBD1 TRBV28 TGTGCCAGCAGGGAGACAGGGGCCACGGCTGAAGCTTTCTTT CASRETGATAEAFF
many TRBJ2-7 . TRBV15 TGTGCCACCAGCAGAGCGATTTCCCAATTGGGCGAGCAGTACTTC CATSRAISQLGEQYF
. TRBJ2-5 TRBD2 TRBV27 TGTGCCAGCAGTTTATTTGGCGGGATACTGACTAGCGGGGGGGTTGAAGAGACCCAGTACTTC CASSLFGGILTSGGVEETQYF
. TRBJ1-6 . TRBV7-9 TGTGCCAGCAGCCCCCCGGAGAGTTGGCCCCTCCACTTT CASSPPESWPLHF
. TRBJ2-1 TRBD2 TRBV27 TGTGCCAGCAGTTTCGCGGGGGACAATGAGCAGTTCTTC CASSFAGDNEQFF
few TRBJ2-1 TRBD2 TRBV6-5 TGTGCCAGCACTCGCTTAGCGGGGGCTCTCCTCGATGAGCAGTTCTTC CASTRLAGALLDEQFF
. TRBJ2-3 TRBD2 TRBV6-1 TGTGCCAGCATCGGACCCACGGGGGGTGCAGATACGCAGTATTTT CASIGPTGGADTQYF
once TRBJ1-2 TRBD1 TRBV27 TGTGCCAGCAGTTTATCCCTTACCGGGACAGGGAACGGCTACACCTTC CASSLSLTGTGNGYTF
. TRBJ1-5 TRBD1 TRBV19 TGTGCCAGTAGTATCGGACAGGGCCGGGGTCAGCCCCAGCATTTT CASSIGQGRGQPQHF
. TRBJ2-3 . TRBV28 TGTGCCAGCAGTTCGTCAGGAGGGGCTCCGCTGTATTTT CASSSSGGAPLYF
. TRBJ1-2 . TRBV12-3/TRBV12-4 TGTGCCAGCAGTATAACACTAGTCTATGGCTACACCTTC CASSITLVYGYTF
many TRBJ1-1 . TRBV7-8 TGTGCCAGCAGCCCCGACCCGGGGAACACTGAAGCTTTCTTT CASSPDPGNTEAFF
many TRBJ1-1 . TRBV6-1 TGTGCCAGCAGCCCGGGACACCCCACTGAAGCTTTCTTT CASSPGHPTEAFF
. TRBJ2-7 . TRBV6-5 TGTGCCAGCAGTTACTCCCACGGGAGTTACGAGCAGTACTTC CASSYSHGSYEQYF
. TRBJ2-1 . TRBV12-3/TRBV12-4 TGTGCCAGCAGTTTTGGCGGAAACGCAGGGTACAATGAGCAGTTCTTC CASSFGGNAGYNEQFF
. TRBJ1-1 . TRBV19 TGTGCTGCGGGACAAGCGAACACTGAAGCTTTCTTT CAAGQANTEAFF
. TRBJ1-5 . TRBV10-2 TGCGCCAGCAGTGAGTTTATCCGGGAGCCCCAGCATTTT CASSEFIREPQHF
many TRBJ1-1 . TRBV4-1 TGCGCCAGCAGCCAAGTAAGGGGGGACACTGAAGCTTTCTTT CASSQVRGDTEAFF
. TRBJ2-7 TRBD1 TRBV4-1 TGCGCCAGCAGCCACCTCGAGGGACAGGGTAACTACGAGCAGTACTTC CASSHLEGQGNYEQYF
few TRBJ2-7 TRBD1 TRBV20-1 TGCAGTGCTAGAGATCGCGACAGGGAATCCTACGAGCAGTACTTC CSARDRDRESYEQYF
. TRBJ2-1 TRBD2 TRBV4-2 TGTGCCAGCAGCCAAGATCCCCTAGCGGTCATGGTTAATGAGCAGTTCTTC CASSQDPLAVMVNEQFF
few TRBJ2-1 . TRBV29-1 TGCAGCGTTGTACCGGGTGGGGACAATGAGCAGTTCTTC CSVVPGGDNEQFF
. TRBJ2-3 . TRBV6-5 TGTGCCAGCAGTTACTCTTGGGACTCCTCCACAGATACGCAGTATTTT CASSYSWDSSTDTQYF
. TRBJ2-2 . TRBV7-9 TGTGCCACTCTTCAGGGAACCGGGGAGCTGTTTTTT CATLQGTGELFF
few TRBJ1-2 . TRBV12-3/TRBV12-4 TGTGCCAGCAGACCGAGATACAGGACAGTTAATAATGGGAGCTATGGCTACACCTTC CASRPRYRTVNNGSYGYTF
. TRBJ1-5 . TRBV2 TGTGCCAGCGGGGGGGGGAGGAATCAGCCCCAGCATTTT CASGGGRNQPQHF
few TRBJ2-3 . TRBV12-3/TRBV12-4 TGTGCCAGCGATATAGCTGGGGGCCTTTTCACAGATACGCAGTATTTT CASDIAGGLFTDTQYF
. TRBJ2-7 . TRBV6-8 TGTGCCAGCAGTTACTCGCAGGGGCGCGAGCAGTACTTC CASSYSQGREQYF
. TRBJ2-1 TRBD2 TRBV19 TGTGCCAGTAGCTTGGGACTAGCGGGACCAGTTGGGCAGTTCTTC CASSLGLAGPVGQFF
many TRBJ1-1 . TRBV7-2 TGTGCCAGCAGCTTGATATTACTTGACGAAGCTTTCTTT CASSLILLDEAFF
many TRBJ2-6 . TRBV19 TGTGCCAGTACCAGGAGCTCTGGGGCCAACGTCCTGACTTTC CASTRSSGANVLTF
. TRBJ2-1 . TRBV4-2 TGTGCCAGCAGAGGGGGAGTCCAGAATGAGCAGTTCTTC CASRGGVQNEQFF
once TRBJ1-2 . TRBV27 TGTGCCAGCAGTTCCATTGGGGATGACTACACCTTC CASSSIGDDYTF
few TRBJ2-5 . TRBV5-6 TGTGCCAGCAGCTCCCGAACCGACGGGGGAACCCAGTACTTC CASSSRTDGGTQYF
. TRBJ1-2 . TRBV4-1 TGCGCCAGCAGCCAGATAGGGGGCTATGGCTACACCTTC CASSQIGGYGYTF
few TRBJ2-3 . TRBV7-6 TGTGCCAGCACCCACGATGACGCAGATACGCAGTATTTT CASTHDDADTQYF
. TRBJ2-1 . TRBV4-3 TGCGCCAGCAGCCAAGATGGGATCCGTGTCTCCTACAATGAGCAGTTCTTC CASSQDGIRVSYNEQFF
. TRBJ1-2 . TRBV12-3/TRBV12-4 TGTGCCAGCAGCCCCACAACGGCCCATGGCTACACCTTC CASSPTTAHGYTF
many TRBJ2-1 . TRBV7-9 TGTGCCAGCAGCCCAAAGACCCCTCCGGATGTCGGTGAGCAGTTCTTC CASSPKTPPDVGEQFF
few TRBJ2-3 . TRBV6-1 TGTGCCAGCAGTGAGACAATTCCTAGCACAGATACGCAGTATTTT CASSETIPSTDTQYF
. TRBJ2-2 . TRBV25-1 TGTGCCAGCAGTCCGCAGTCGAACACCGGGGAGCTGTTTTTT CASSPQSNTGELFF
. TRBJ2-1 TRBD1 TRBV12-3/TRBV12-4 TGTGCCAGCAGTTTTAGGGACAGGGGGCTGATCAATGAGCAGTTCTTC CASSFRDRGLINEQFF
many TRBJ2-1 . TRBV7-9 TGTGCCAGCAGCTTAGGTATGGGTAGAAGCTACAATGAGCAGTTCTTC CASSLGMGRSYNEQFF
few TRBJ1-2 . TRBV27 TGTGCCAGCAGTTTATCCTCAATCGGAGGCTACACCTTC CASSLSSIGGYTF
few TRBJ1-5 . TRBV6-5 TGTGCCAGCAGTTACTCGTACATTAGCAATCAGCCCCAGCATTTT CASSYSYISNQPQHF
. TRBJ2-7 . TRBV4-1 TGCGCCAGCAGCCAGGAAGGGATCAGCTCCTACGAGCAGTACTTC CASSQEGISSYEQYF
. TRBJ2-5 TRBD1 TRBV12-5 TGTGCTAGTGGTTGGACATCAGACAGGGACGCGGAGACCCAGTACTTC CASGWTSDRDAETQYF
. TRBJ2-1 TRBD1 TRBV2 TGTGCCAGCAGCCTCGTTCGGGACAGCTACAATGAGCAGTTCTTC CASSLVRDSYNEQFF
. TRBJ1-2 TRBD1 TRBV29-1 TGCAGCGTTGGTAGCGCGGGGGACAGCCCCTTGGACACCTTC CSVGSAGDSPLDTF